What follows describes a single TCR beta chain. Its specificity is unknown. The sample belongs to a study of read filtering for tumor transcriptome and immune sequencing. About the study: IR-seq gave about 4 to 10.27 million TCR reads per sample; RNA-seq gave about 80 to 1273.

The library was built from around 0.4 ug RNA with molecular barcoded adaptors for alpha/delta and beta/gamma chains. Each CDR3 protein is one row after TCRdb ran MiXCR on the reads. This sample carries 75,000 to 95,000 distinct CDR3 sequences, about 22% of them seen once, and the ten largest clones take about 10%. The study, taken as a whole, reports: Dropping single-read clonotypes raised IR-seq and RNA-seq shared-clonotype correlation. Sorted CD138-negative bone marrow cells were not purified T cells.

The CDR3 is 14 amino acids. From germline, CDR1 is SGHRS and CDR2 YFSETQ. V shed 7 bases, J shed 9 bases, and the junction held 10 bases outside the gene matches. J is TRBJ2-1 and V is TRBV5-1; 10 nucleotides align to TRBD2. This clonotype originated in a donor at least 40 years old with multiple myeloma. The sample consisted of a population of CD138-negative cells sorted from bone marrow. The CDR3 loop reads CASGERGGLGEQFF. DNA for the CDR3: TGCGCCAGCGGCGAGCGGGGGGGCCTGGGTGAGCAGTTCTTC.